The sequence of this TCR beta chain was determined in a study of response to subunit inactivated influenza vaccine (dated by TCRdb to 2016 to 2019). For context, the study as a whole: To follow how T cells responded to a trivalent subunit inactivated influenza vaccine, the researchers relied on deep quantitative profiling of the T cell receptor repertoire. Summary of the overall study and its limitations: The authors proposed that each seasonal influenza vaccination may bring in only a limited number of new T cells.

The junction shows trimming of 4 bases on V and 2 bases on J, and the gene matches do not reach 5 bases of it. CDR1 and CDR2 (KGHDR, SFDVKD) derive from the germline V gene. Including the terminal cysteine and phenylalanine, the CDR3 comprises 17 residues. CDR3 DNA only is kept here, 51 bases in frame from base 1. Details on this clonotype: Its antigen is still unknown. Within one base of it there is no much larger clone, and no base qualities were kept.

Library preparation employed RT-PCR. These reads were obtained on an Illumina HiSeq 2500. The public reads were reanalyzed by TCRdb: fastp trimming at Q25, MiXCR alignment, in-frame beta chains only. Entries are consolidated by CDR3 protein sequence, retaining the most common genes and DNA. This sample has just under 550,000 distinct CDR3 sequences in its table, and 20% to 25% of those were observed once. 2.5% to 3.5% of the sample is in the top ten clones. The same data also contributed to another study, on T cells expressing NK-cell markers. The second study's authors report: 5'RACE template switching, by which a universal primer site and unique molecular identifiers were added, was used to make TCR beta cDNA libraries. TCR beta-chain repertoires were profiled in sorted CD3+CD56+NKG2C+, CD3+CD56+NKG2C- and CD3+CD56-NKG2C+ T-cell subsets from several donors. Among the eight sequenced donors, seven were HCMV-seropositive and one was HCMV-seronegative. In several experiments an anti-gammadeltaTCR antibody was added to restrict sorting to alphabetaTCR-expressing T cells. In over five donors, the dominant CD3+CD56+NKG2C+ clonotypes were found to rank among the top 10 CD8+ clonotypes and to make up 1.0-7.0% of CD8+ T cells. Those dominant clonotypes were again the most abundant among CD3+CD56-NKG2C+ cells in a handful of donors, at about 28.3-60.1%. Whether the expanded NKG2C-expressing T cell clones were specific for HCMV antigens remained unclear. Randomly selected healthy volunteers, three men and five women, were used as the eight sequenced donors. HCMV-specific IgG was detected in serum with a commercial ELISA kit to determine HCMV serostatus. Peripheral blood mononuclear cells were isolated from blood by Ficoll density gradient centrifugation. CD4+ and CD8+ T cells were isolated from PBMC by magnetic immunoseparation with Miltenyi isolation kits. Synthesis of cDNA was primed from the TCR beta constant segment and was followed by two consecutive PCR amplification steps. Libraries were sequenced as 2 x 150 bp reads on Illumina HiSeq 2000/2500, MiSeq or NextSeq. MIGEC handled demultiplexing of the reads and grouping by UMI, while MiTCR was used to assemble and quantify clonotypes. To remove erroneous sequences, TCR cDNA sequences were retained only when supported by two or more reads. The tcR package was used for downstream repertoire analysis, and clonotypes were matched across fractions by CDR3 nucleotide sequence plus V segment. VDJmatch was used to annotate antigen specificity against VDJdb, with one amino acid substitution allowed in CDR3.

The input for sequencing was CD4+ T cells sorted from PBMCs, taken about 12 days after vaccination. The rearrangement combines TRBV24-1 with TRBJ2-3; 13 nucleotides in the junction match TRBD2. This receptor was identified in a man in his fifties who received an inactivated influenza vaccine. Donor details come from another sample of the same person, matched by shared clones. The CDR3: CATSDPGTSGVTDTQYF. The DNA is as follows: TGTGCCACCAGTGACCCCGGGACTAGCGGGGTCACAGATACGCAGTATTTT.